This TCR beta chain is drawn from a study of human T cells and chemical hapten exposure. This clonotype was observed a few times. The sample's time point: patch test 3, about 24 weeks after DPC sensitization. Treatment of the sample: therapeutic diphenylcyclopropenone sensitization with weekly scalp DPC. TCRdb recomputed calls from the RACE reads with MiXCR, one row per CDR3 protein. The sample has over 70,000 distinct CDR3 sequences; 9.5% to 13% are singletons. The TCR originated in a woman aged 30 to 39 with alopecia areata. Some clones in this sample may be carry-over from other donors' samples. The source was whole blood, collected in connection with sensitization to the hapten diphenylcyclopropenone (DPC).

The CDR3 DNA reads as TGTGCCAGCACGACCCCCGGGGGGCCTGGCACCGGGGAGCTGTTTTTT. Translating gives CASTTPGGPGTGELFF. This chain joins TRBV7-2 and TRBJ2-2; D is perhaps TRBD2 (7 bases). Germline V gene lookup returns CDR1 SGHTA and CDR2 FQGNSA. Trimming took off 7 bases at V and 4 bases at J, with 19 bases between the two ends. The CDR3 length is 16 residues.